Listed here are 21 T cell receptor beta chains from one sample, sequenced in a study of identical twins. TCRdb recomputed calls from the 5' RACE reads with MiXCR, one row per CDR3 protein. The sample comprises fewer than 250,000 distinct CDR3 sequences, approximately 6.8% of which are singletons, and roughly 5.4% rests with the top ten. These sequences were also reported in another study, on yellow fever vaccine responses in identical twins.

Sequenced material: CD8+ T cells sorted from blood. The source is a woman aged 18-29 years in good health.

This clonotype has a count of ten or more. The rearrangement uses TRBV6-2 or TRBV6-3 and TRBJ2-7; D is unclear. Germline CDR1 MNHEY, CDR2 SVGEGT. With 5 bases removed from V and 4 bases from J, the gap between germline ends came to 12 bases. The CDR3 is made up of 13 amino acids. CDR3 loop: CASSHDDTYEQYF. For the CDR3, the DNA is TGTGCCAGCAGTCACGATGACACGTACGAGCAGTACTTC.

V gene TRBV5-3 combines with J gene TRBJ2-5; weak D call: TRBD1 (6 bases). TRBV5-3 is an ORF, with its function uncertain. This CDR3 region has 14 residues. Trimming removed 8 bases from V and 5 bases from J, with 19 bases in between. The CDR3 DNA reads as TGTGCCAGCGGCTCAGTGGGGGCCGCGGAGACCCAGTACTTC. It codes for CASGSVGAAETQYF.

The chain joins TRBV6-6 to TRBJ2-7; 7 nucleotides align to TRBD2. The germline CDR1 and CDR2 sequences are MNHNY and SVGAGI (reference sequence). Unmatched junction bases numbered 6, after V lost 4 bases and J lost 6 bases. This CDR3 spans 13 amino acids. CDR3 residues: CASSSAGRSEQYF. CDR3 coding DNA: TGTGCCAGCAGTTCTGCCGGGAGGAGCGAGCAGTACTTC.

The table lists this clonotype with many counts. The chain is built from TRBV12-3 or TRBV12-4 and TRBJ1-3, with no clear D. This CDR3 comprises 14 residues. Trimming left V 6 bases short and J 0 bases short, with 9 bases between. CDR3 region: CASSPVFSGNTIYF. In DNA, the CDR3 is TGTGCCAGCAGCCCAGTGTTCTCTGGAAACACCATATATTTT.

V is TRBV2 and J is TRBJ2-1, with 7 bases identical to TRBD2. This CDR3 contains 13 residues. Germline V gene lookup returns CDR1 SNHLY and CDR2 FYNNEI. The V and J ends lost 6 bases and 4 bases, in that order; junction bases with no gene match: 3. For the CDR3, the DNA is TGTGCCAGCAGGGGGGGACTATACAATGAGCAGTTCTTC. This translates into CASRGGLYNEQFF.

This clonotype appeared a few times. The chain uses TRBV28 and TRBJ2-7, with 14 bases fitting TRBD2. The CDR3 length is 15 residues. The V gene end was trimmed by 6 bases and the J gene end by 2 bases; junction bases not matched to a gene: 3. CDR1 and CDR2 (germline): MDHEN, SYDVKM. CDR3 DNA: TGTGCCAGCAGGAAGACTAGCGGGAGGGCCTACGAGCAGTACTTC. It yields the protein CASRKTSGRAYEQYF.

The sample holds a few counts of this clonotype. The rearrangement uses TRBV14 and TRBJ1-4; TRBD1 matches 8 bases. Looked up from germline, CDR1 is SGHDN and CDR2 is FVKESK. The CDR3 extends over 18 amino acids. J gave up 1 base and V 0 bases, and 7 bases lay outside the gene matches. The CDR3 region is CASSQDPGGTGTNEKLFF. The CDR3 nucleotides are TGTGCCAGCAGCCAAGATCCAGGGGGCACGGGAACTAATGAAAAACTGTTTTTT.

The chain couples TRBV12-3 or TRBV12-4 to TRBJ1-4, with D tentatively TRBD1 (5 bases). The CDR3 runs 15 residues. The V end lost 2 bases, the J end lost 8 bases, and 15 bases lay between the germline ends. Here the CDR3 DNA reads TGTGCCAGCAGTTTACTCGCAGGGAAGGGCGAAAAACTGTTTTTT. Its protein product is CASSLLAGKGEKLFF.

The rearrangement links TRBV4-1 to TRBJ1-5, with TRBD1 as a possible D gene (5 bases). Germline assignment: CDR1 MGHRA and CDR2 YSYEKL. Trimming pared 4 bases from V and 4 bases from J, leaving 20 bases between. The CDR3 is 17 residues long. The CDR3 here is CASSRVDRGRPNQPQHF. The CDR3 region has the DNA TGCGCCAGCAGCCGGGTCGATCGGGGCCGCCCTAATCAGCCCCAGCATTTT.

This clonotype was detected only a few times. The chain joins TRBV9 to TRBJ1-2, with D tentatively TRBD1 (5 bases). V lost 4 bases to trimming and J lost 2 bases, with 15 bases between them. This CDR3 is built from 15 residues. Per germline, CDR1 SGDLS and CDR2 YYNGEE. DNA for the CDR3: TGTGCCAGCAGCCAAACCGGGACGGCAAACTATGGCTACACCTTC. Protein sequence: CASSQTGTANYGYTF.

This clonotype was seen many times. The rearrangement uses TRBV7-2 and TRBJ2-1; TRBD1 might be the D (5 bases). The germline CDR1 and CDR2 sequences are SGHTA and FQGNSA. The CDR3 has 15 amino acids. V was cut by 3 bases and J by 2 bases, with 11 bases left in between. For the CDR3, the DNA is TGTGCCAGCAGCTTTGTCAGGGCCCCCTACAATGAGCAGTTCTTC. Protein product: CASSFVRAPYNEQFF.

This clonotype was counted many times. The gene calls are TRBV12-3 or TRBV12-4 and TRBJ2-3, with D tentatively TRBD2 (6 bases). There are 17 residues in the CDR3. The ends were cut back, 3 bases at V and 0 bases at J, with 16 bases in the middle. The CDR3 is CASSFSGAVSSTDTQYF. CDR3 coding DNA: TGTGCCAGCAGTTTCTCGGGAGCGGTCTCTAGCACAGATACGCAGTATTTT.

This clonotype appeared a few times. This chain uses TRBV20-1 with TRBJ2-1; 7 nucleotides line up with TRBD2. CDR3 size: 13 residues. The germline gives CDR1 DFQATT, CDR2 SNEGSKA (reference sequence). V lost 1 base, J lost 6 bases, and 3 bases stayed unmatched. The CDR3 DNA is TGCAGTGCTAGAGTGGGGACTACCAATGAGCAGTTCTTC. Translation: CSARVGTTNEQFF.

The chain uses TRBV11-3 and TRBJ2-7; D gene uncertain. The CDR3 is made up of 13 amino acids. Germline CDR1 is SGHNT and CDR2 is YENEEA. V was cut by 5 bases and J by 3 bases, with 11 bases left in between. CDR3 amino acids: CASSPTGHYEQYF. The CDR3 coding sequence is TGTGCCAGCAGCCCCACGGGCCACTACGAGCAGTACTTC.

This clonotype was observed a handful of times. V gene TRBV12-3 or TRBV12-4 combines with J gene TRBJ2-1, with TRBD2 matching over 12 bases. The CDR3 runs to 16 residues. Unmatched junction bases numbered 9, after V lost 4 bases and J lost 8 bases. CDR3 in DNA: TGTGCCAGCAGTTCGGAGACTAGCGGGAGTCGTGATGAGCAGTTCTTC. It specifies CASSSETSGSRDEQFF.

The J gene is TRBJ1-2, the V gene TRBV27; tentative D call: TRBD1 (5 bases). CDR3 length: 14 amino acids. Trimming took off 2 bases at V and 5 bases at J, with 12 bases between the two ends. In germline, CDR1 is MNHEY, CDR2 SMNVEV (reference sequence). The chain's CDR3 is CASSLGDGLYGYTF. CDR3 bases: TGTGCCAGCAGTTTAGGGGACGGCTTGTATGGCTACACCTTC.

This clonotype was counted ten times or more. V gene TRBV2 combines with J gene TRBJ2-3, with D unclear. The V and J ends lost 3 bases and 4 bases respectively, with 11 bases between them. The CDR3 spans 14 residues. Germline V CDR1 and CDR2: SNHLY, FYNNEI. This CDR3 is CASSDVGRADTQYF. The DNA for the CDR3 is TGTGCCAGCAGTGATGTGGGTCGGGCAGATACGCAGTATTTT.

For this clonotype: A clone one base away is much larger, so this may be a read error. This sequence joins TRBV12-3 or TRBV12-4 and TRBJ2-3, with D unclear. Trimming shortened V by 3 bases and J by 4 bases, and 5 bases separated the two germline ends. CDR3 length equals 12 residues. CDR3 in DNA: TGTGCCAGCAGTTTCATGGCAGATACGCAGTATTTT. It codes for CASSFMADTQYF.

This clonotype was counted at least ten times. J is TRBJ2-5 and V is TRBV5-1; 11 bases align to TRBD2. Per germline, CDR1 SGHRS and CDR2 YFSETQ. This CDR3 has 14 amino acids. Trimming at V came to 4 bases and at J to 4 bases, leaving 3 bases not matched to a gene. The CDR3 protein is CASSTGTSGETQYF. The CDR3 DNA is TGCGCCAGCAGCACCGGGACTAGCGGAGAGACCCAGTACTTC.

The chain employs TRBV7-6 and TRBJ2-1, with D perhaps matching TRBD2 (6 bases). The CDR3 is 15 amino acids. CDR1 is SGHVS and CDR2 is FNYEAQ in the germline V gene. V gave up 5 bases and J gave up 2 bases, with 13 bases separating them. The CDR3, as DNA: TGTGCCAGCAGCAAGAGCGGCGGGGCCTACAATGAGCAGTTCTTC. Translating it yields CASSKSGGAYNEQFF.

The table lists this clonotype with many counts. This chain's CDR3 is CASSQVFLEGYEQYF. In DNA, the CDR3 is TGCGCCAGCAGCCAAGTTTTTCTGGAGGGATACGAGCAGTACTTC. The chain links TRBV4-1 to TRBJ2-7; D is perhaps TRBD2 (6 bases). The CDR3 extends over 15 amino acids. Germline CDR1 MGHRA, CDR2 YSYEKL. V was pared by 1 base and J by 4 bases, with 14 bases between.